This T cell receptor beta chain was sequenced for a study of blood T cell repertoires in COVID-19. Whole-study context: Acute-phase and convalescent COVID-19 samples originated in the United States, Italy and Spain.

Generated by immunoSEQ multiplex PCR, the TCRdb table keeps only in-frame clones and is missing some. The data hold around 190,000 clones, with 89% observed a single time. Germline V gene data show CDR1 as LGHDT and CDR2 as YNNKEL (reference sequence). The germline V and J ends were trimmed by 4 bases and 4 bases, with 8 bases remaining between them. The CDR3 length is 12 residues. The chain carries TRBV3-1 (or the pseudogene TRBV3-2) and TRBJ2-7, with a weak D call TRBD1 (6 bases). The origin of this receptor is a man between 18 and 29 years old who had recovered from COVID-19. Sequenced: peripheral blood. The CDR3 reads CASSRTGYEQYF. DNA of the CDR3: TGTGCCAGCAGCCGAACAGGGTACGAGCAGTACTTC.